These T cell receptor beta chains were read from a single sample in a study of cytomegalovirus exposure and HLA in healthy donors. Generated by immunoSEQ multiplex PCR, the TCRdb table keeps only in-frame clones and is missing some. In the table there are over 130,000 clones, 65% to 80% of which are singletons. The sample comprised PBMCs. These receptor sequences come from a woman aged 30 to 39 in good health and CMV-seronegative. CDR3s include the opening cysteine and the closing phenylalanine or tryptophan.

cdr3_length | j_call | v_call | cdr3_aa
13 | TRBJ1-2 | TRBV5-1 | CASSLGQGEDYTF
15 | TRBJ2-2 | TRBV2 | CASSELLAYTGELFF
16 | TRBJ2-6 | TRBV6-4 | CASRPPLVSGANVLTF
15 | TRBJ2-1 | TRBV7-3 | CASSLRLADYNEQFF
12 | TRBJ1-2 | TRBV29-1 | CSALTGFGGYTF
16 | TRBJ2-3 | TRBV19 | CASRGGTGGSTDTQYF
17 | TRBJ2-1 | TRBV5-8 | CASSFPPGLAMSHEQFF
15 | TRBJ2-3 | TRBV6-5 | CASSPSGSKPDTQYF
15 | TRBJ2-3 | TRBV6-1 | CASGSLAGGTDTQYF
14 | TRBJ1-6 | TRBV28 | CASSLSGPYLPLHF
22 | TRBJ1-2 | TRBV28 | CASTAGRLLRKVPKDPNYGYTF
14 | TRBJ1-3 | TRBV27 | CASSSRISGNTIYF
18 | TRBJ2-6 | TRBV11-2 | CASSLGPDRFGGANVLTF
13 | TRBJ2-2 | TRBV6-5 | CASRSGNAGELFF
16 | TRBJ1-5 | TRBV28 | CARLYLVGNGGQPQHF
15 | TRBJ2-5 | TRBV7-8 | CASSARQGRGETQYF
13 | TRBJ1-6 | TRBV5-1 | CASSLEPGSPLHF
12 | TRBJ2-7 | TRBV5-1 | CASSRDSYEQYF
16 | TRBJ2-3 | TRBV6-5 | CASSYTRLAGSCTQYF
14 | TRBJ1-5 | TRBV5-6 | CASSRGRGPQPQHF
14 | TRBJ1-1 | TRBV5-1 | CASSLGGGSTEAFF
14 | TRBJ1-2 | TRBV6-5 | CASSNWGGNYGYTF
14 | TRBJ2-7 | TRBV6-6 | CASSYSGQVYEQYF
13 | TRBJ1-3 | TRBV30 | CAWSVVAGNTIYF
14 | TRBJ1-4 | TRBV27 | CASRGLLGGEKLFF
15 | TRBJ2-3 | TRBV5-4 | CASSLDPTGTDTQYF